This T cell receptor (beta chain) was identified during a study of cytomegalovirus exposure and HLA in healthy donors. Points from the study as a whole: With further analysis later on, most CMV-associated TCR beta chains appeared HLA-restricted. What was likely a sequencing artifact was a cluster of highly shared sequence variants.

Comment on this clone: Its specificity is not known.

Germline CDR1 is MDHEN and CDR2 is SYDVKM. With 6 bases clipped from V and 0 bases from J, the junction kept 11 bases outside the gene matches. This CDR3 is 17 amino acids long. PCR used 60 Vbeta primers and 13 Jbeta primers. Using immunoSEQ multiplex PCR, the repertoire was profiled, and TCRdb retains in-frame clones only, with some absent. The sample holds 150,000 to 200,000 clones; roughly 84% are singletons and the top ten take about 0.25%. The V gene is TRBV28, the J gene TRBJ2-1; TRBD2 agrees at 7 bases. The sequencing sample was made of PBMCs. The clonotype comes from a boy between 10 and 17 years old in good health and CMV-seronegative. In DNA form, the CDR3 reads TGTGCCAGCAGCCCTGACTTCGGACTAGGCTCCTACAATGAGCAGTTCTTC. Residues: CASSPDFGLGSYNEQFF.